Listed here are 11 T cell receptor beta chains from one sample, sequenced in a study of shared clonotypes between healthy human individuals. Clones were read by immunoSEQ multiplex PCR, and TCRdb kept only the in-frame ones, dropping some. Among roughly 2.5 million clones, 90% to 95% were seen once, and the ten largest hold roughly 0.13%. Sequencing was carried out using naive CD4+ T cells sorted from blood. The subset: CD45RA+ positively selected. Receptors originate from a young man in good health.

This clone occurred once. CDR3 loop: CASSEGTSGTDTQYF. The CDR3 DNA sequence: TGCGCCAGCAGTGAAGGGACTAGCGGCACAGATACGCAGTATTTT. The gene calls are TRBV10-2 and TRBJ2-3; TRBD2 matches at 10 bases. This CDR3 is 15 amino acids long. With V trimmed by 3 bases and J by 1 base, 1 base remained unmatched. Germline V CDR1 and CDR2: WSHSY, SAAADI.

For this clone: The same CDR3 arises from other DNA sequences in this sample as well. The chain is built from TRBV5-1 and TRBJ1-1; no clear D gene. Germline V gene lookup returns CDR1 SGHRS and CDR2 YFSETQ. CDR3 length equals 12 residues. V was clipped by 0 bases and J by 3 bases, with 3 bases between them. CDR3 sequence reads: CASSLADTEAFF. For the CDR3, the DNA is TGCGCCAGCAGCTTGGCGGACACTGAAGCTTTCTTT.

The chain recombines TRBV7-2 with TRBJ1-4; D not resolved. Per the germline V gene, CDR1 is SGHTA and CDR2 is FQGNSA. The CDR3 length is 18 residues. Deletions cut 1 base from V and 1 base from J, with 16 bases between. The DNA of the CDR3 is TGTGCCAGCAGCTTAGGGGTAGGAGGAAGGGTAACTAATGAAAAACTGTTTTTT. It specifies CASSLGVGGRVTNEKLFF.

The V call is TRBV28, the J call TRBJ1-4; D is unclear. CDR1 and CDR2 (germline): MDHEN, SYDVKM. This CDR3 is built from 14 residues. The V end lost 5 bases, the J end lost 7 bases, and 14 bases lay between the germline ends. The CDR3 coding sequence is TGTGCCAGCAGTAAGAGAGGTACGGGTGAAAAACTGTTTTTT. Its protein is CASSKRGTGEKLFF.

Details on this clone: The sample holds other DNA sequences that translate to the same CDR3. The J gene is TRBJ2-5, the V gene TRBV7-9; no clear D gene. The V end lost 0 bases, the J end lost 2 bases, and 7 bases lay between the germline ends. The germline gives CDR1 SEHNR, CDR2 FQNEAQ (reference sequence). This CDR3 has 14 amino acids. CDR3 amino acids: CASSLAGIQETQYF. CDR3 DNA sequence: TGTGCCAGCAGCTTAGCGGGAATTCAAGAGACCCAGTACTTC.

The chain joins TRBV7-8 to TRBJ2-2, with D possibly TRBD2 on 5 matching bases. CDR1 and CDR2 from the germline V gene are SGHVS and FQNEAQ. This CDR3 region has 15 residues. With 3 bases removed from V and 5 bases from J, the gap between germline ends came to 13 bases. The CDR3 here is CASSFYSGSTGELFF. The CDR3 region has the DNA TGTGCCAGCAGCTTTTACAGCGGAAGTACCGGGGAGCTGTTTTTT.

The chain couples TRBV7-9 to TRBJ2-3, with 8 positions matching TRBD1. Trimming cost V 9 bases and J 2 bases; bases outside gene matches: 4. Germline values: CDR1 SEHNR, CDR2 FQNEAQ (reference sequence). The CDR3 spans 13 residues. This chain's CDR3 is CARTTGDTDTQYF. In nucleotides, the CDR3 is TGTGCCAGGACGACAGGGGACACAGATACGCAGTATTTT.

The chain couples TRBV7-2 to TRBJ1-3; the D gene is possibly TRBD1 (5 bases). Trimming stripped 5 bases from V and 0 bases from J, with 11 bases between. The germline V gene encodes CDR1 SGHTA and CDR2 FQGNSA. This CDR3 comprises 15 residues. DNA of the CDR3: TGTGCCAGCAGCCTGGGACCGAACTCTGGAAACACCATATATTTT. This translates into CASSLGPNSGNTIYF.

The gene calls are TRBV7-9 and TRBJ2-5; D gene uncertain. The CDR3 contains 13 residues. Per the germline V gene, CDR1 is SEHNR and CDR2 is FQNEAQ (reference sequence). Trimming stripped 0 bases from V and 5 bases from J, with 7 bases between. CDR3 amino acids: CASSLAPSETQYF. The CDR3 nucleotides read TGTGCCAGCAGCTTAGCCCCATCGGAGACCCAGTACTTC.

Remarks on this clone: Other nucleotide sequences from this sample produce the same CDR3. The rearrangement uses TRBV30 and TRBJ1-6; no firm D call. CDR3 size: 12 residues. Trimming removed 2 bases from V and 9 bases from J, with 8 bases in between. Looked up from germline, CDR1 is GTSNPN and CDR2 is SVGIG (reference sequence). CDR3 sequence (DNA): TGTGCCTGGAGTCCTCCGGGTTCACCCCTCCACTTT. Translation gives CAWSPPGSPLHF.

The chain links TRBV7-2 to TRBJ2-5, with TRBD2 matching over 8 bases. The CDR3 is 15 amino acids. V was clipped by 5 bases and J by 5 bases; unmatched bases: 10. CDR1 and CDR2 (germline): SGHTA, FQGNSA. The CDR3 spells CASSQRGGAVETQYF. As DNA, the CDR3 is TGTGCCAGCAGCCAACGGGGGGGAGCGGTTGAGACCCAGTACTTC.